This T cell receptor beta chain was captured by sequencing in a study of a mutant IDH1 vaccine in newly diagnosed glioma. Study findings and constraints: There were vaccine-induced immune responses in approximately 95% of the patients.

V trimming: 2 bases; J trimming: 1 base; junction bases outside the gene matches: 0. This CDR3 spans 14 amino acids. CDR1 and CDR2 from the germline V gene are MNHEY and SMNVEV (reference sequence). The protocol was immunoSEQ multiplex PCR, while the TCRdb copy is restricted to in-frame clones and leaves out a portion. The data show just over 60,000 clones, roughly four fifths seen once. Time point in this sample: week 47, end of study. It was 300 ug of mutant IDH1 20-mer peptide that made up each vaccine dose, given with topical imiquimod. This clone was observed a single time. As yet, its antigen is unknown. Other DNA sequences from this sample encode an identical CDR3 as well.

The genes are TRBV27 and TRBJ2-7, with 9 bases fitting TRBD1. The sequences come from PBMCs, collected from a glioma patient whose treatment included an IDH1 peptide vaccine. The receptor's source is a man aged 25 to 40 with glioma. The CDR3 sequence is CASSLGTGSYEQYF. As DNA, the CDR3 is TGTGCCAGCAGTTTAGGGACAGGGTCCTACGAGCAGTACTTC.